Each of the 7 T cell receptor beta chains below was sequenced from the same sample in a study of T cells after yellow fever vaccination. TCRdb called the 5' RACE reads again in MiXCR, with one record for every CDR3 protein. This table holds about 340,000 distinct CDR3 sequences, around 12% found once. The specimen was CD4+ T cells sorted from PBMCs, collected 15 days after the yellow fever booster vaccination. The receptor source for this set is a man younger than 35 who received the YFV17D yellow fever vaccine.

The gene calls are TRBV4-2 and TRBJ2-6; no clear D gene. The CDR3 loop spans 17 amino acids. Trimming took 0 bases from V and 0 from J, leaving 9 bases between them. Germline CDR1 reads LGHNA; CDR2 reads YNFKEQ. The CDR3 is CASSQEGITSGANVLTF. CDR3 DNA: TGTGCCAGCAGCCAAGAGGGCATCACCTCTGGGGCCAACGTCCTGACTTTC.

This clonotype was counted between two and nine times. V gene TRBV6-5 combines with J gene TRBJ1-6, with TRBD1 matching 9 bases. Germline V gives CDR1 MNHEY, CDR2 SVGAGI. V shed 4 bases, J shed 7 bases, and the junction held 5 bases outside the gene matches. The length of the CDR3 is 15 residues. CDR3 region: CASSWDRDGNSPLHF. The CDR3 DNA sequence: TGTGCCAGCAGTTGGGACAGGGACGGGAATTCACCCCTCCACTTT.

This clonotype came up many times. The rearrangement joins TRBV4-3 to TRBJ2-3; 9 nucleotides align to TRBD1. J was trimmed by 4 bases and V by 4 bases; bases with no gene match: 3. Germline values: CDR1 LGHNA, CDR2 YSLEER. The CDR3 is 14 residues long. The CDR3 DNA reads TGCGCCAGCAGCCCAGGGACAGGGCCAGATACGCAGTATTTT. Amino acid sequence: CASSPGTGPDTQYF.

This clonotype was observed a handful of times. V gene TRBV5-4 combines with J gene TRBJ1-2; the D is unclear. Trimming left V 0 bases short and J 2 bases short, with 8 bases between. Per germline, CDR1 SGHNT and CDR2 YYREEE (reference sequence). This CDR3 region has 14 residues. The CDR3 DNA is TGTGCCAGCAGCTTGGCGCACGGGAACTATGGCTACACCTTC. Amino acids: CASSLAHGNYGYTF.

This clonotype was observed a few times. This chain joins TRBV5-1 and TRBJ1-1; D not certain. CDR1 is SGHRS and CDR2 is YFSETQ in the germline V gene. This CDR3 contains 14 residues. Between the trimmed V and J ends, which lost 0 bases and 1 base, there was a span of 7 bases. The CDR3 loop is CASSLGWRNTEAFF. The CDR3 DNA reads as TGCGCCAGCAGCTTGGGGTGGAGGAACACTGAAGCTTTCTTT.

This clonotype showed up many times. This rearrangement joins TRBV5-1 to TRBJ2-1; D may be TRBD1 (6 bases). The CDR3 has 17 amino acids. Germline V lookup: CDR1 SGHRS, CDR2 YFSETQ. V shed 1 base and J shed 8 bases, with 22 bases lying between them. CDR3: CASSLITTGTMYDEQFF. DNA for the CDR3: TGCGCCAGCAGCTTGATAACGACCGGGACAATGTACGATGAGCAGTTCTTC.

This chain joins TRBV6-2 or TRBV6-3 and TRBJ2-5; 8 nucleotides align to TRBD2. CDR1 and CDR2 (germline): MNHEY, SVGEGT. The CDR3 has 16 residues. Germline trimming cut 4 bases from V and 0 bases from J; bases unmatched to any gene: 7. CDR3 coding DNA: TGTGCCAGCAGTTCGACTAGCGCAGTGTACCAAGAGACCCAGTACTTC. It yields the protein CASSSTSAVYQETQYF.